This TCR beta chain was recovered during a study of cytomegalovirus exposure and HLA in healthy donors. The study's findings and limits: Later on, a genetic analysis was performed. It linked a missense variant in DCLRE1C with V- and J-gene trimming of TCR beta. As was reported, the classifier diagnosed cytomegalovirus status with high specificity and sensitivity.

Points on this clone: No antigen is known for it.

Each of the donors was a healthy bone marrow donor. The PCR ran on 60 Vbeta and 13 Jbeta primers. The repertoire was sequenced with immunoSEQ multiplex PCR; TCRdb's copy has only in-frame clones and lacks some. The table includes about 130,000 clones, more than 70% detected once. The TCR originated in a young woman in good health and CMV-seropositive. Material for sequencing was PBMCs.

The CDR3 protein is CASRLRVPTEAFF. In nucleotides, the CDR3 is TGTGCAAGTCGCTTGAGGGTTCCCACTGAAGCTTTCTTT. The genes are TRBV12-2 and TRBJ1-1. TRBV12-2 is annotated as a pseudogene. This CDR3 is built from 13 residues.